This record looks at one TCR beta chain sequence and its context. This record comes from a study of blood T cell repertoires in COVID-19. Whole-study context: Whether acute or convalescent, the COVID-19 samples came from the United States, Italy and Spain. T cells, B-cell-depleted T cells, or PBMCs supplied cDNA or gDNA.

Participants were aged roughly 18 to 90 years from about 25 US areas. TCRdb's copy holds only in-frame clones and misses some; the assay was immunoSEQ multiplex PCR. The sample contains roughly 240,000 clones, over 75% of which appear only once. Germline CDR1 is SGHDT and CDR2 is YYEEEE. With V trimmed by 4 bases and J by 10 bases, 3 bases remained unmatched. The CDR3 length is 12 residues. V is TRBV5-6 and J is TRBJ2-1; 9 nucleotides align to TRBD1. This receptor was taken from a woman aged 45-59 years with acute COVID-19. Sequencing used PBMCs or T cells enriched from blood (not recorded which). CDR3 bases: TGTGCCAGCAGCGCCGGACAGGGGGAGCAGTTCTTC. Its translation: CASSAGQGEQFF.